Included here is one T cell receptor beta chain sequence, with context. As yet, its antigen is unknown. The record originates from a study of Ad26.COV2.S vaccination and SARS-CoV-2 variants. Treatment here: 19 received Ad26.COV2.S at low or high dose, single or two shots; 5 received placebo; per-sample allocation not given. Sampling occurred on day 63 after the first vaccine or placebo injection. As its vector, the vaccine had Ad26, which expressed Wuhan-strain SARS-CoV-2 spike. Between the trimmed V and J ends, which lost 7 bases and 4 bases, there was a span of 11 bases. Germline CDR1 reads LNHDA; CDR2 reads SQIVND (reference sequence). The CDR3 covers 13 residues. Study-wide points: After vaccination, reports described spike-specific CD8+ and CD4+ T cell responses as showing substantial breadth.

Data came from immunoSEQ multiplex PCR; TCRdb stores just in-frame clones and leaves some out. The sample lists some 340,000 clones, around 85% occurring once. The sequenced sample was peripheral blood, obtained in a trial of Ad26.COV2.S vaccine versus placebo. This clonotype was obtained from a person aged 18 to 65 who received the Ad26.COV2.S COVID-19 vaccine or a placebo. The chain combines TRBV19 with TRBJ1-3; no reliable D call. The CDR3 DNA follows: TGTGCCAGTACCCGGACGGGCGGAAACACCATATATTTT. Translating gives CASTRTGGNTIYF. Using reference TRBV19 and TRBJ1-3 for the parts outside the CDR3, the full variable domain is DGGITQSPKYLFRKEGQNVTLSCEQNLNHDAMYWYRQDPGQGLRLIYYSQIVNDFQKGDIAEGYSVSREKKESFPLTVTSAQKNPTAFYLCASTRTGGNTIYFGEGSWLTVV.